This TCR beta chain was captured in a study of pediatric ulcerative colitis. Trimming removed 4 bases from V and 0 bases from J, with 10 bases in between. CDR3 length: 15 amino acids. Germline V gene lookup returns CDR1 SGHDN and CDR2 FVKESK. Study-level results: All ulcerative colitis patients, but no controls, carried a couple of rectal clonotypes.

Sequencing was performed with immunoSEQ multiplex PCR; in TCRdb, only in-frame clones are kept and a portion is missing. The sample carries roughly 64,000 clones, roughly nine tenths recorded once. As for this clone: Its antigen is still unknown.

The TCR sequence derives from a boy aged 10-17 years with severe ulcerative colitis. Sequencing was done on a sample of blood. V gene TRBV14 combines with J gene TRBJ1-3; D unresolved. CDR3 sequence: CASSPVHFSGNTIYF. As DNA, the CDR3 is TGTGCCAGCAGCCCCGTCCATTTCTCTGGAAACACCATATATTTT.